The clone carrying this T cell receptor beta chain was observed a few times. Its antigen is still unknown. TCRdb analysed the reads with MiXCR anew, one entry per CDR3 protein. In the table there are about 300,000 distinct CDR3 sequences, around 9.1% of which are singletons. This sample is part of a study of T cell repertoires in cytomegalovirus infection. Overall study context: It can be stated that public TCR beta signatures indicated CMV infection as well as a matching HLA type.

Study results and limitations: The response measured ex vivo was dominated by TCR beta clonotypes (HLA-C-restricted and CMV-specific). Identification of carriers of CMV plus the relevant HLA was achieved through cumulative public TCR beta family frequency.

The germline V gene has CDR1 LGHNA and CDR2 YNFKEQ. Trimming left V 3 bases short and J 0 bases short, with 6 bases between. The CDR3 has 14 amino acids. The sequence was collected from a human donor in good health (CMV status not recorded). Some clones in this sample may be carry-over from other donors' samples. J is TRBJ2-1 and V is TRBV4-2; D is possibly TRBD2 (5 bases). Sequencing was performed on PBMCs. The CDR3 nucleotides read TGTGCCAGCAGCCAGGGGAGCTCCTACAATGAGCAGTTCTTC. It translates to CASSQGSSYNEQFF.